Shown below are 30 T cell receptor beta chains from a single sample sequenced in a study of T cells in Graves' hyperthyroidism and ophthalmopathy. What was amplified from RNA transcripts were TCR beta CDR3 regions. HTBI primers drove first-round RT-PCR of the TCR CDR3. Via MiXCR, TCRdb re-called the multiplex PCR reads, giving one row per CDR3 protein. The sample carries about 370,000 distinct CDR3 sequences, 12% to 15% recorded once. Specimen: blood. These receptors originate from a woman in her sixties with Graves' ophthalmopathy.

This clonotype has at least ten counts. This chain joins TRBV2 and TRBJ1-5, with D perhaps matching TRBD1 (5 bases). The ends were cut back, 0 bases at V and 4 bases at J, with 7 bases in the middle. Germline values: CDR1 SNHLY, CDR2 FYNNEI. The CDR3 length is 14 residues. CDR3: CASSEARGNQPQHF. The CDR3 DNA is TGTGCCAGCAGTGAAGCGCGGGGGAATCAGCCCCAGCATTTT.

The chain uses TRBV28 and TRBJ2-1; D remains ambiguous. The CDR3 is 11 residues long. V shed 6 bases and J shed 10 bases, with 10 bases lying between them. Germline V gives CDR1 MDHEN, CDR2 SYDVKM. This CDR3 reads CASRTLGEQFF. CDR3 bases: TGTGCCAGCAGGACGTTAGGGGAGCAGTTCTTC.

In its sample, this clonotype was seen many times. The chain is built from TRBV2 and TRBJ1-5; 7 bases line up with TRBD1. Germline lookup yields CDR1 SNHLY and CDR2 FYNNEI. V gave up 7 bases and J gave up 0 bases; unmatched junction bases: 6. This CDR3 has 15 amino acids. The CDR3 DNA reads as TGTGCCAGCACGTGGGGACAGTATAGCAATCAGCCCCAGCATTTT. Protein product: CASTWGQYSNQPQHF.

The chain is built from TRBV15 and TRBJ2-5, with D possibly matching TRBD2 (6 bases). Deletions cut 3 bases from V and 1 base from J, with 18 bases between. CDR1 and CDR2 from the germline V gene are LNHNV and YYDKDF (reference sequence). The CDR3 runs to 17 residues. The CDR3 protein is CATSSEAGVGGQETQYF. The CDR3 bases are TGTGCCACCAGCAGTGAGGCAGGAGTCGGGGGCCAAGAGACCCAGTACTTC.

This clonotype was observed at least ten times. The chain has TRBV20-1 and TRBJ2-5; D is unclear. The V gene's germline CDR1 is DFQATT and CDR2 SNEGSKA (reference sequence). V was cut by 1 base and J by 0 bases, with 6 bases left in between. The CDR3 sequence is 13 residues long. CDR3 protein: CSARVRYQETQYF. CDR3 nucleotide sequence: TGCAGTGCTAGAGTCCGGTACCAAGAGACCCAGTACTTC.

A remark on this clonotype: A much larger clone differs from this one at a single base, so this may be a read error. The chain joins TRBV15 to TRBJ2-2; no definite D call. CDR3 length: 15 amino acids. The germline V gene encodes CDR1 LNHNV and CDR2 YYDKDF (reference sequence). Trimming removed 1 base at V and 2 bases at J, with 8 bases between. The CDR3 is CATSRAVENTGELFF. DNA of the CDR3: TGTGCCACCAGCAGAGCGGTCGAAAACACCGGGGAGCTGTTTTTT.

This clonotype was seen ten or more times. V gene TRBV6-1 combines with J gene TRBJ2-2; 12 bases map to TRBD1. Trimming cost V 6 bases and J 7 bases; bases outside gene matches: 12. The germline V gene has CDR1 MNHNS and CDR2 SASEGT. The CDR3 extends over 17 amino acids. CDR3 protein: CASRKPGQGALGGELFF. In nucleotides, the CDR3 is TGTGCCAGCAGGAAACCGGGACAGGGGGCGCTGGGCGGGGAGCTGTTTTTT.

The chain has TRBV19 and TRBJ1-5, with 7 nucleotides matching TRBD1. CDR1 and CDR2 from the germline V gene are LNHDA and SQIVND (reference sequence). V dropped 4 bases and J dropped 1; count of bases not matched to a gene: 7. The CDR3 runs 16 residues. The DNA for the CDR3 is TGTGCCAGTAGTACTCGACAGGGTTCGAGCAATCAGCCCCAGCATTTT. Protein sequence: CASSTRQGSSNQPQHF.

This clonotype has a count of ten or more. The chain joins TRBV28 to TRBJ2-5; perhaps D is TRBD1 or TRBD2 (5 bases each). Germline values: CDR1 MDHEN, CDR2 SYDVKM. V shed 3 bases and J shed 5 bases, with 16 bases lying between them. The CDR3 is 15 residues long. In DNA form, the CDR3 reads TGTGCCAGCAGTTTCTTGGACACCGGCGGGGAGACCCAGTACTTC. It specifies CASSFLDTGGETQYF.

This clonotype was counted only a few times. At one boundary the junction diverges from the germline segment, which might be a read error. In nucleotides, the CDR3 is TGTGCTAGCAGCTTAACCGGGACAAGCGAAGCTTTCTTT. This codes for CASSLTGTSEAFF. The chain is built from TRBV7-7 and TRBJ1-1; possible D gene TRBD1, 6 bases. This CDR3 is 13 amino acids long. The germline V gene encodes CDR1 SSHAT and CDR2 FNYEAQ (reference sequence).

This clonotype was recorded at least ten times. This sequence joins TRBV6-6 and TRBJ2-7; no clear D gene. From germline, CDR1 is MNHNY and CDR2 SVGAGI (reference sequence). The CDR3 is 13 residues long. V lost 2 bases and J 2 bases, leaving 7 bases between the germline ends. In DNA, the CDR3 is TGTGCCAGCAGTTACAAGGCAGCCTACGAGCAGTACTTC. This sequence encodes CASSYKAAYEQYF.

This clonotype was seen many times. The chain couples TRBV20-1 to TRBJ1-2; D remains unclear. This CDR3 has 15 amino acids. Germline assignment: CDR1 DFQATT and CDR2 SNEGSKA (reference sequence). The V and J ends lost 0 bases and 2 bases respectively, with 13 bases between them. The CDR3 nucleotides are TGCAGTGCTAGAGATAGGGCACTACAAAACTATGGCTACACCTTC. This gives the protein CSARDRALQNYGYTF.

This clonotype was recorded many times. The CDR3 loop reads CASSLRGDGLDTQYF. CDR3 nucleotide sequence: TGTGCCAGCAGCTTAAGAGGGGACGGTCTTGATACGCAGTATTTT. The rearrangement uses TRBV7-2 and TRBJ2-3; D possibly uses TRBD1 or TRBD2 (5 bases each). The CDR3 consists of 15 residues. Germline V gene data show CDR1 as SGHTA and CDR2 as FQGNSA. V shed 2 bases and J shed 6 bases, with 15 bases lying between them.

This chain joins TRBV3-1 and TRBJ2-1, with 7 bases aligning to TRBD2. V lost 8 bases and J lost 0; bases outside the gene matches: 7. Germline lookup yields CDR1 LGHDT and CDR2 YNNKEL (reference sequence). This CDR3 has 15 residues. CDR3 sequence (DNA): TGTGCCAGCCCTGGCGGGAGTAACTCCTACAATGAGCAGTTCTTC. Its protein is CASPGGSNSYNEQFF.

V is TRBV19 and J is TRBJ2-6; the match to TRBD1 covers 10 bases. The CDR3 runs to 17 residues. Trimming at V came to 6 bases and at J to 1 base, leaving 6 bases not matched to a gene. CDR1 is LNHDA and CDR2 is SQIVND in the germline V gene (reference sequence). The CDR3 coding sequence is TGTGCCAGTAGCCTTGGGGACAGGGGTTCTGGGGCCAACGTCCTGACTTTC. Translation: CASSLGDRGSGANVLTF. The complete variable domain, with remaining parts taken from reference TRBV19 and TRBJ2-6, reads DGGITQSPKYLFRKEGQNVTLSCEQNLNHDAMYWYRQDPGQGLRLIYYSQIVNDFQKGDIAEGYSVSREKKESFPLTVTSAQKNPTAFYLCASSLGDRGSGANVLTFGAGSRLTVL.

In its sample, this clonotype was seen a few times. V and J are TRBV6-1 and TRBJ2-7, with 7 nucleotides matching TRBD1. This CDR3 has 12 amino acids. V lost 6 bases and J lost 7; bases outside the gene matches: 6. The germline gives CDR1 MNHNS, CDR2 SASEGT. CDR3 in amino acids: CASRKGADEQYF. In nucleotides, the CDR3 is TGTGCCAGCAGGAAGGGGGCGGATGAGCAGTACTTC.

The rearrangement uses TRBV7-9 and TRBJ2-7; 12 nucleotides agree with TRBD2. Looked up from germline, CDR1 is SEHNR and CDR2 is FQNEAQ (reference sequence). CDR3 length equals 14 residues. J lost 6 bases, V lost 6 bases, and 6 bases had no gene match. The CDR3 protein is CASSPTSGSSEQYF. The CDR3 DNA reads as TGTGCCAGCAGTCCGACTAGCGGGAGTAGCGAGCAGTACTTC.

This clonotype was detected ten times or more. CDR3 nucleotides: TGCAGTGCTAGGGGACTAGCGGGAAACAACGAGCAGTACTTC. This encodes CSARGLAGNNEQYF. The V and J genes are TRBV20-1 and TRBJ2-7; the match to TRBD2 covers 13 bases. V trimming: 3 bases; J trimming: 5 bases; junction bases outside the gene matches: 4. The CDR3 contains 14 residues. Germline CDR1 DFQATT, CDR2 SNEGSKA (reference sequence).

This clonotype appeared a few times. The rearrangement joins TRBV13 to TRBJ2-2, with 12 bases identical to TRBD2. The germline CDR1 and CDR2 sequences are PRHDT and FYEKMQ (reference sequence). V dropped 5 bases and J dropped 5; count of bases not matched to a gene: 9. The CDR3 is 17 residues long. CDR3 residues: CASSQRLAGVGTGELFF. Written as DNA, the CDR3 is TGTGCCAGCAGCCAACGACTAGCGGGAGTTGGGACCGGGGAGCTGTTTTTT.

The chain joins TRBV5-5 to TRBJ2-6; 12 nucleotides match TRBD1. Per the germline V gene, CDR1 is SGHKS and CDR2 is YYEKEE (reference sequence). The junction had 4 bases not matched to a gene; V was cut back by 4 bases and J by 2 bases. The CDR3 spans 17 residues. DNA of the CDR3: TGTGCCAGCAGCGGGGGACAGGGGGCAGCTGGGGCCAACGTCCTGACTTTC. Translating it yields CASSGGQGAAGANVLTF.

The sample holds many counts of this clonotype. The genes are TRBV24-1 and TRBJ1-6, with 7 bases lining up with TRBD1. The CDR3 totals 13 residues. V dropped 6 bases and J dropped 10; count of bases not matched to a gene: 5. Germline V lookup: CDR1 KGHDR, CDR2 SFDVKD. The CDR3 loop reads CATSRDSYSPLHF. In DNA form, the CDR3 reads TGTGCCACCAGTCGGGACAGCTACTCACCCCTCCACTTT.

This clonotype was counted ten times or more. CDR3: CASSPYVGTDTQYF. The CDR3 region has the DNA TGCGCCAGCAGCCCGTACGTCGGCACAGATACGCAGTATTTT. This chain connects TRBV5-1 to TRBJ2-3; D uncertain. V lost 4 bases and J 1 base, leaving 10 bases between the germline ends. The CDR3 loop spans 14 amino acids. Germline values: CDR1 SGHRS, CDR2 YFSETQ.

This clonotype appeared many times. The gene calls are TRBV10-3 and TRBJ1-2; tentatively, D is TRBD1 (5 bases). CDR3 length equals 14 residues. CDR1 is ENHRY and CDR2 is SYGVKD in the germline V gene. V was pared by 10 bases and J by 0 bases, with 15 bases between. CDR3 sequence reads: CATAPGPSNYGYTF. The CDR3 nucleotides read TGTGCCACTGCTCCGGGGCCATCTAACTATGGCTACACCTTC.

This clonotype was observed a few times. J is TRBJ1-6 and V is TRBV7-2, with a tentative D call TRBD1 (5 bases). The V end was cut by 5 bases, the J end by 6 bases, with 14 bases between. The CDR3 length is 15 residues. Germline assignment: CDR1 SGHTA and CDR2 FQGNSA. The CDR3 region is CASSPRGGINSPLHF. The CDR3 nucleotides are TGTGCCAGCAGCCCCCGTGGGGGGATTAATTCACCCCTCCACTTT.

Details on this clonotype: A much more abundant neighbour one base away suggests this may be a read error. The V call is TRBV7-8, the J call TRBJ1-5; TRBD1 is a possible D gene (6 bases). CDR3 size: 16 residues. Germline CDR1 is SGHVS and CDR2 is FQNEAQ. Trimming cost V 5 bases and J 0 bases, with 14 bases left between them. This CDR3 reads CASSLRTEYSNQPQHF. CDR3 DNA: TGTGCCAGCAGCCTCCGGACAGAGTATAGCAATCAGCCCCAGCATTTT.

This clonotype showed up many times. The rearrangement joins TRBV5-8 to TRBJ1-1; perhaps TRBD1 as D (5 bases). Germline-derived CDR1 and CDR2 are SGHTS and YDEGEE. This CDR3 region has 13 residues. V lost 6 bases, J lost 1 base, and 10 bases lay in between. CDR3 coding DNA: TGTGCCAGCAAACGACAGACGAACACTGAAGCTTTCTTT. It encodes CASKRQTNTEAFF.

The chain employs TRBV5-4 and TRBJ1-5; D ambiguous. The CDR3 spans 15 residues. Germline CDR1 reads SGHNT; CDR2 reads YYREEE (reference sequence). V gave up 5 bases and J gave up 0 bases, with 12 bases separating them. The CDR3 sequence: CASSIGGLSNQPQHF. The CDR3 bases are TGTGCCAGCAGTATTGGCGGCCTTAGCAATCAGCCCCAGCATTTT.

The chain recombines TRBV3-1 with TRBJ2-7; a possible D gene is TRBD2 (6 bases). The germline CDR1 and CDR2 sequences are LGHDT and YNNKEL (reference sequence). This CDR3 region has 15 residues. V was trimmed by 5 bases and J by 0 bases, leaving 14 bases between them. Written as DNA, the CDR3 is TGTGCCAGCAGCTTACCGGGACTCAACTCCTACGAGCAGTACTTC. It codes for CASSLPGLNSYEQYF.

This clonotype occurred many times. A junction end diverges from the germline sequence, so it may reflect a read error. The chain links TRBV5-1 to TRBJ2-1; 12 nucleotides agree with TRBD2. The germline V gene has CDR1 SGHRS and CDR2 YFSETQ. This CDR3 comprises 15 residues. The CDR3 here is CASSPGTSGYSEQFF. CDR3 coding DNA: TGCGCCAGCAGCCCCGGGACTAGCGGGTACAGTGAGCAGTTCTTC.

This clonotype was seen at least ten times. The chain employs TRBV7-8 and TRBJ2-7, with a weak D call TRBD1 (6 bases). The CDR3 runs 14 residues. Germline loops: CDR1 SGHVS, CDR2 FQNEAQ. V was cut by 10 bases and J by 6 bases, with 22 bases left in between. CDR3 region: CATRAGQWVGEQYF. CDR3 nucleotide sequence: TGTGCCACCAGAGCCGGACAGTGGGTAGGCGAGCAGTACTTC.